Presented here are 21 T cell receptor beta chains from one specimen sequenced in a study of shared clonotypes between healthy human individuals. Assay: immunoSEQ multiplex PCR; the TCRdb copy retains only in-frame clones and omits some. The sample records about 490,000 clones, 79% being singletons. The sequenced material came from PBMCs. The receptors shown here come from a woman aged 40 to 50 in good health. Some clones in this sample may be carry-over from other donors' samples.

This chain links TRBV18 with TRBJ2-7; D might be TRBD1 or TRBD2, each matching 5 bases. Germline V CDR1 and CDR2: KGHSH, LQKENI. V was shortened by 3 bases and J by 3 bases, with 15 bases between the two germline ends. This CDR3 comprises 15 residues. The DNA for the CDR3 is TGTGCCAGCTCACCGGTCGGGGACGCGGACTACGAGCAGTACTTC. This sequence encodes CASSPVGDADYEQYF.

The chain joins TRBV2 to TRBJ2-5, with D possibly being TRBD1 (6 bases). V lost 9 bases and J 4 bases, leaving 12 bases between the germline ends. Germline lookup yields CDR1 SNHLY and CDR2 FYNNEI. The CDR3 totals 12 residues. DNA of the CDR3: TGTGCCAGTACAGGGTCGGGAGAGACCCAGTACTTC. It encodes CASTGSGETQYF.

The sample holds a few counts of this clone. Other DNA sequences in this specimen translate into the identical CDR3. The chain recombines TRBV7-2 with TRBJ2-7, with 12 bases lining up with TRBD2. The CDR3 is 17 amino acids. With 1 base clipped from V and 12 bases from J, the junction kept 16 bases outside the gene matches. The germline V gene has CDR1 SGHTA and CDR2 FQGNSA. Here the CDR3 reads CASSLVRSGLAGQSPYF. The CDR3 DNA reads as TGTGCCAGCAGCTTAGTACGGAGCGGACTAGCGGGACAAAGCCCGTACTTC.

This clone was seen a handful of times. The V call is TRBV27, the J call TRBJ1-6; D is perhaps TRBD1 (5 bases). The CDR3 consists of 13 residues. Germline-derived CDR1 and CDR2 are MNHEY and SMNVEV (reference sequence). With 6 bases removed from V and 13 bases from J, the gap between germline ends came to 16 bases. This chain's CDR3 is CASSGDGEGPLHF. Here the CDR3 DNA reads TGTGCCAGCAGCGGGGACGGGGAGGGTCCCCTCCACTTT.

The chain carries TRBV10-3 and TRBJ1-2; no firm D call. Germline V gene lookup returns CDR1 ENHRY and CDR2 SYGVKD. V was pared by 4 bases and J by 6 bases, with 18 bases between. There are 15 residues in the CDR3. CDR3: CAISAGIVISHGYTF. In DNA, the CDR3 is TGTGCCATCAGTGCGGGTATTGTTATCAGCCATGGCTACACCTTC.

V gene TRBV21-1 combines with J gene TRBJ1-5; the table's D gene call, TRBD1, was not cross checked with the DNA. TRBV21-1 is deemed a pseudogene. The CDR3 contains 14 residues. This CDR3 is CASRDDSSNQPQHF. The CDR3 DNA reads TGTGCCAGCAGAGATGACAGTAGCAATCAGCCCCAGCATTTT.

This rearrangement joins TRBV7-3 to TRBJ1-2; D unresolved. V was cut by 5 bases and J by 2 bases, with 12 bases left in between. From germline, CDR1 is SGHTA and CDR2 FQGTGA. CDR3 length: 14 amino acids. The CDR3 bases are TGTGCCAGCAGCCCGTCACCTAACAACTATGGCTACACCTTC. The encoded protein is CASSPSPNNYGYTF. The whole variable domain, filled in from reference TRBV7-3 and TRBJ1-2, reads GAGVSQTPSNKVTEKGKYVELRCDPISGHTALYWYRQSLGQGPEFLIYFQGTGAADDSGLPNDRFFAVRPEGSVSTLKIQRTERGDSAVYLCASSPSPNNYGYTFGSGTRLTVV.

The chain employs TRBV28 and TRBJ2-2, with 12 bases matching TRBD1. The CDR3 spans 17 residues. The V gene end was trimmed by 2 bases and the J gene end by 6 bases; junction bases not matched to a gene: 7. Germline V gives CDR1 MDHEN, CDR2 SYDVKM. DNA of the CDR3: TGTGCCAGCAGTTTACAACCCGGGACAGGGGGCTCCGGGGAGCTGTTTTTT. The encoded protein is CASSLQPGTGGSGELFF.

A word on this clone: The sample contains more than one DNA sequence encoding this CDR3. The chain has TRBV11-2 and TRBJ2-2; D is unclear. The germline V and J ends were trimmed by 3 bases and 2 bases, with 1 base remaining between them. Germline CDR1 is SGHAT and CDR2 is FQNNGV. The CDR3 is 12 amino acids. The CDR3 DNA sequence: TGTGCCAGCAGCTTTAACACCGGGGAGCTGTTTTTT. It encodes CASSFNTGELFF. The full variable domain, with the rest looked up from reference TRBV11-2 and TRBJ2-2, is EAGVAQSPRYKIIEKRQSVAFWCNPISGHATLYWYQQILGQGPKLLIQFQNNGVVDDSQLPKDRFSAERLKGVDSTLKIQPAKLEDSAVYLCASSFNTGELFFGEGSRLTVL.

CDR3: CASTTWGNQPQHF. The CDR3 DNA is TGTGCCAGTACCACATGGGGGAATCAGCCCCAGCATTTT. V is TRBV19 and J is TRBJ1-5; D possibly corresponds to TRBD1 (5 bases). Germline CDR1 reads LNHDA; CDR2 reads SQIVND (reference sequence). The CDR3 is made up of 13 amino acids. Trimming took 7 bases from V and 4 from J, leaving 11 bases between them.

V and J are TRBV20-1 and TRBJ1-1; D is unresolved. This CDR3 is built from 11 residues. V was cut by 3 bases and J by 7 bases, with 9 bases left in between. Germline assignment: CDR1 DFQATT and CDR2 SNEGSKA (reference sequence). The CDR3 DNA sequence: TGCAGTGCTAGTATGGAACTTGAAGCTTTCTTT. Protein sequence: CSASMELEAFF.

The chain combines TRBV28 with TRBJ1-5; no clear D gene. The CDR3 covers 17 residues. Trimming removed 5 bases from V and 1 base from J, with 18 bases in between. Germline CDR1 MDHEN, CDR2 SYDVKM. CDR3 protein: CASSGLVGFESNQPQHF. The CDR3 nucleotides are TGTGCCAGCAGTGGTCTTGTGGGCTTTGAGAGCAATCAGCCCCAGCATTTT.

The chain combines TRBV7-2 with TRBJ1-4; D might be TRBD1 (5 bases). V lost 1 base and J 8 bases, leaving 14 bases between the germline ends. The CDR3 has 15 amino acids. Germline CDR1 SGHTA, CDR2 FQGNSA. The DNA of the CDR3 is TGTGCCAGCAGCTTAGGCGGCAGGGTACACGAAAAACTGTTTTTT. Translation gives CASSLGGRVHEKLFF.

The chain recombines TRBV20-1 with TRBJ2-1; the D is unclear. V lost 3 bases to trimming and J lost 4 bases, with 4 bases between them. The CDR3 runs 11 residues. In germline, CDR1 is DFQATT, CDR2 SNEGSKA (reference sequence). CDR3 region: CSASLYNEQFF. CDR3 nucleotide sequence: TGCAGTGCTAGTTTGTACAATGAGCAGTTCTTC.

The V gene is TRBV18, the J gene TRBJ2-1; 11 nucleotides line up with TRBD1. This CDR3 is 20 amino acids long. Looked up from germline, CDR1 is KGHSH and CDR2 is LQKENI. J gave up 6 bases and V 3 bases, and 19 bases lay outside the gene matches. CDR3 in amino acids: CASSPEGDRGLGKGSNEQFF. CDR3 nucleotide sequence: TGTGCCAGCTCACCCGAGGGGGACAGGGGGTTAGGTAAGGGCAGCAATGAGCAGTTCTTC.

In regard to this clone: This likely traces to a read error, being one base from a far larger clone. Other DNA sequences in the sample encode the same CDR3. This chain uses TRBV28 with TRBJ1-1; D perhaps matches TRBD1 (5 bases). V was trimmed by 3 bases and J by 4 bases, leaving 15 bases between them. This CDR3 has 15 residues. CDR1 is MDHEN, CDR2 SYDVKM, per germline. CDR3 in amino acids: CASSLRFDRFTEAFF. Written as DNA, the CDR3 is TGTGCCAGCAGTTTGCGGTTCGACAGATTCACTGAAGCTTTCTTT.

CDR3 sequence (DNA): TGTGCCAGCAGTATACTAGGCGGGAGTTACGAGCAGTACTTC. It translates to CASSILGGSYEQYF. V and J are TRBV6-5 and TRBJ2-5, with 7 bases that match TRBD2. The J call may not be correct, given that the DNA end is closer to TRBJ2-7. The V gene's germline CDR1 is MNHEY and CDR2 SVGAGI. CDR3 length equals 14 residues.

This clone occurred many times. This chain joins TRBV29-1 and TRBJ2-1; 7 nucleotides agree with TRBD2. CDR1 is SQVTM and CDR2 is ANQGSEA in the germline V gene. Germline trimming cut 7 bases from V and 2 bases from J; bases unmatched to any gene: 11. The CDR3 is 15 amino acids. CDR3: CSGRGRGLTYNEQFF. Written as DNA, the CDR3 is TGCAGCGGCCGTGGTAGGGGACTAACCTACAATGAGCAGTTCTTC.

This clone was seen a handful of times. The chain is built from TRBV6-5 and TRBJ1-3; D ambiguous. V gave up 4 bases and J gave up 2 bases, with 6 bases separating them. Germline assignment: CDR1 MNHEY and CDR2 SVGAGI. The CDR3 covers 13 residues. The CDR3 spells CASSLVAGNTIYF. CDR3 in DNA: TGTGCCAGCAGTTTAGTTGCTGGAAACACCATATATTTT.

This clone was recorded once. The CDR3 sequence: CASSLGGGRGSQETQYF. The CDR3 coding sequence is TGTGCCAGCAGCTTGGGAGGCGGCAGGGGTAGCCAAGAGACCCAGTACTTC. J is TRBJ2-5 and V is TRBV5-8, with a tentative D call TRBD1 (6 bases). The CDR3 sequence is 17 residues long. Germline V CDR1 and CDR2: SGHTS, YDEGEE. Trimming took off 0 bases at V and 1 base at J, with 16 bases between the two ends. The full variable domain, with the rest looked up from reference TRBV5-8 and TRBJ2-5, is EAGVTQSPTHLIKTRGQQATLRCSPISGHTSVYWYQQALGLGLQFLLWYDEGEERNRGNFPPRFSGRQFPNYSSELNVNALELEDSALYLCASSLGGGRGSQETQYFGPGTRLLVL.

Only one count was recorded for this clone. The V and J genes are TRBV18 and TRBJ2-7; D gene ambiguous. The CDR3 totals 12 residues. Deletions cut 3 bases from V and 6 bases from J, with 9 bases between. The germline V gene has CDR1 KGHSH and CDR2 LQKENI. The DNA of the CDR3 is TGTGCCAGCTCACCCAGTAGAGGCGAGCAGTACTTC. This codes for CASSPSRGEQYF.